This TCR beta chain was obtained from a study of blood T cell repertoires in COVID-19. Study in general: PBMCs, B-cell-depleted T cells, or T cells were the source of the cDNA or gDNA that made up the material.

The CDR3 has 11 amino acids. Trimming removed 5 bases at V and 8 bases at J, with 12 bases between. Germline V gives CDR1 GTSNPN, CDR2 SVGIG (reference sequence). Assay: immunoSEQ multiplex PCR; the TCRdb copy retains only in-frame clones and omits some. The sample includes some 400,000 clones, about 87% of them seen just once. The sample taken for sequencing was PBMCs or T cells enriched from blood (not recorded which). The V gene is TRBV30, the J gene TRBJ1-1; D is perhaps TRBD1 (5 bases). The origin of this receptor is a man aged 25-40 years who had recovered from COVID-19. CDR3 amino acids: CAWQRGREAFF. Here the CDR3 DNA reads TGTGCCTGGCAAAGGGGCAGAGAAGCTTTCTTT.